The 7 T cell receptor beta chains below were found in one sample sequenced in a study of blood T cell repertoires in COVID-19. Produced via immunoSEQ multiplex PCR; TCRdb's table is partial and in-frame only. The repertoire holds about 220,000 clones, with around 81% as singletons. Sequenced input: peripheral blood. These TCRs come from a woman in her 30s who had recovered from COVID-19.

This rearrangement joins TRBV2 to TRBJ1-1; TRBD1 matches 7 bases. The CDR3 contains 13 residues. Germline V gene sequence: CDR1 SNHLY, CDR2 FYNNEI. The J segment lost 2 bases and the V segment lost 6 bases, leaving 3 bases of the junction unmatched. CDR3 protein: CASRRTGNTEAFF. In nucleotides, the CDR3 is TGTGCCAGCAGGCGGACAGGAAACACTGAAGCTTTCTTT.

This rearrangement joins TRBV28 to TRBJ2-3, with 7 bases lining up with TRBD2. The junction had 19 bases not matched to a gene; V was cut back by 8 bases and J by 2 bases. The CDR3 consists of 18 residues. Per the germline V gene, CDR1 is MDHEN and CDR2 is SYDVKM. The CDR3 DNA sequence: TGTGCCAGCCAATATATAGTCACGCGGGAGTTGAACACAGATACGCAGTATTTT. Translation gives CASQYIVTRELNTDTQYF.

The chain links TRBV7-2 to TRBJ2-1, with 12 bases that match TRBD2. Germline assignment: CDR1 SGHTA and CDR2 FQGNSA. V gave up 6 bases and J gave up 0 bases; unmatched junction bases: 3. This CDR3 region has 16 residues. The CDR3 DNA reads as TGTGCCAGCAGATGGACTAGCGGGACCTCCTACAATGAGCAGTTCTTC. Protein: CASRWTSGTSYNEQFF.

CDR3 bases: TGCAGCGTTGAAAGGGACAGGCGTCCCCACCATACGCAGTATTTT. Translated, it gives CSVERDRRPHHTQYF. The chain couples TRBV29-1 to TRBJ2-3; 8 bases match TRBD1. The CDR3 has 15 residues. CDR1 is SQVTM, CDR2 ANQGSEA, per germline. The ends lost 2 bases at V and 7 bases at J; junction bases unmatched: 11.

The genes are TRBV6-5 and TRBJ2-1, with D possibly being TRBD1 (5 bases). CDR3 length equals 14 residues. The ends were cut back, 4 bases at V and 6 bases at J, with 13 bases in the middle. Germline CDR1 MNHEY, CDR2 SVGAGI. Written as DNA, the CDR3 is TGTGCCAGCAGTTTGGCACAGGCCGCCAATGAGCAGTTCTTC. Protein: CASSLAQAANEQFF.

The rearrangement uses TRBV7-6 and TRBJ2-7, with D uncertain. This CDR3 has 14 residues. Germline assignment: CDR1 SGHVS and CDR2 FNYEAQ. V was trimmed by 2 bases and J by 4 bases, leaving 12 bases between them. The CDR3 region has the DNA TGTGCCAGCAGCTTAAAGGAGAGGCATTACGAGCAGTACTTC. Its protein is CASSLKERHYEQYF. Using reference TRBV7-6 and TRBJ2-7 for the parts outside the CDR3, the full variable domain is GAGVSQSPRYKVTKRGQDVALRCDPISGHVSLYWYRQALGQGPEFLTYFNYEAQQDKSGLPNDRFSAERPEGSISTLTIQRTEQRDSAMYRCASSLKERHYEQYFGPGTRLTVT.

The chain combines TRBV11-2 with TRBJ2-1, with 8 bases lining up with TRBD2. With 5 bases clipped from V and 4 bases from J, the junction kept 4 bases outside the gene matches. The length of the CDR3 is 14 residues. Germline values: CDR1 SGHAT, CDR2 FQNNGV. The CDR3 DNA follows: TGTGCCAGCAGCCTCTCTAGCGGGTACAATGAGCAGTTCTTC. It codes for CASSLSSGYNEQFF.